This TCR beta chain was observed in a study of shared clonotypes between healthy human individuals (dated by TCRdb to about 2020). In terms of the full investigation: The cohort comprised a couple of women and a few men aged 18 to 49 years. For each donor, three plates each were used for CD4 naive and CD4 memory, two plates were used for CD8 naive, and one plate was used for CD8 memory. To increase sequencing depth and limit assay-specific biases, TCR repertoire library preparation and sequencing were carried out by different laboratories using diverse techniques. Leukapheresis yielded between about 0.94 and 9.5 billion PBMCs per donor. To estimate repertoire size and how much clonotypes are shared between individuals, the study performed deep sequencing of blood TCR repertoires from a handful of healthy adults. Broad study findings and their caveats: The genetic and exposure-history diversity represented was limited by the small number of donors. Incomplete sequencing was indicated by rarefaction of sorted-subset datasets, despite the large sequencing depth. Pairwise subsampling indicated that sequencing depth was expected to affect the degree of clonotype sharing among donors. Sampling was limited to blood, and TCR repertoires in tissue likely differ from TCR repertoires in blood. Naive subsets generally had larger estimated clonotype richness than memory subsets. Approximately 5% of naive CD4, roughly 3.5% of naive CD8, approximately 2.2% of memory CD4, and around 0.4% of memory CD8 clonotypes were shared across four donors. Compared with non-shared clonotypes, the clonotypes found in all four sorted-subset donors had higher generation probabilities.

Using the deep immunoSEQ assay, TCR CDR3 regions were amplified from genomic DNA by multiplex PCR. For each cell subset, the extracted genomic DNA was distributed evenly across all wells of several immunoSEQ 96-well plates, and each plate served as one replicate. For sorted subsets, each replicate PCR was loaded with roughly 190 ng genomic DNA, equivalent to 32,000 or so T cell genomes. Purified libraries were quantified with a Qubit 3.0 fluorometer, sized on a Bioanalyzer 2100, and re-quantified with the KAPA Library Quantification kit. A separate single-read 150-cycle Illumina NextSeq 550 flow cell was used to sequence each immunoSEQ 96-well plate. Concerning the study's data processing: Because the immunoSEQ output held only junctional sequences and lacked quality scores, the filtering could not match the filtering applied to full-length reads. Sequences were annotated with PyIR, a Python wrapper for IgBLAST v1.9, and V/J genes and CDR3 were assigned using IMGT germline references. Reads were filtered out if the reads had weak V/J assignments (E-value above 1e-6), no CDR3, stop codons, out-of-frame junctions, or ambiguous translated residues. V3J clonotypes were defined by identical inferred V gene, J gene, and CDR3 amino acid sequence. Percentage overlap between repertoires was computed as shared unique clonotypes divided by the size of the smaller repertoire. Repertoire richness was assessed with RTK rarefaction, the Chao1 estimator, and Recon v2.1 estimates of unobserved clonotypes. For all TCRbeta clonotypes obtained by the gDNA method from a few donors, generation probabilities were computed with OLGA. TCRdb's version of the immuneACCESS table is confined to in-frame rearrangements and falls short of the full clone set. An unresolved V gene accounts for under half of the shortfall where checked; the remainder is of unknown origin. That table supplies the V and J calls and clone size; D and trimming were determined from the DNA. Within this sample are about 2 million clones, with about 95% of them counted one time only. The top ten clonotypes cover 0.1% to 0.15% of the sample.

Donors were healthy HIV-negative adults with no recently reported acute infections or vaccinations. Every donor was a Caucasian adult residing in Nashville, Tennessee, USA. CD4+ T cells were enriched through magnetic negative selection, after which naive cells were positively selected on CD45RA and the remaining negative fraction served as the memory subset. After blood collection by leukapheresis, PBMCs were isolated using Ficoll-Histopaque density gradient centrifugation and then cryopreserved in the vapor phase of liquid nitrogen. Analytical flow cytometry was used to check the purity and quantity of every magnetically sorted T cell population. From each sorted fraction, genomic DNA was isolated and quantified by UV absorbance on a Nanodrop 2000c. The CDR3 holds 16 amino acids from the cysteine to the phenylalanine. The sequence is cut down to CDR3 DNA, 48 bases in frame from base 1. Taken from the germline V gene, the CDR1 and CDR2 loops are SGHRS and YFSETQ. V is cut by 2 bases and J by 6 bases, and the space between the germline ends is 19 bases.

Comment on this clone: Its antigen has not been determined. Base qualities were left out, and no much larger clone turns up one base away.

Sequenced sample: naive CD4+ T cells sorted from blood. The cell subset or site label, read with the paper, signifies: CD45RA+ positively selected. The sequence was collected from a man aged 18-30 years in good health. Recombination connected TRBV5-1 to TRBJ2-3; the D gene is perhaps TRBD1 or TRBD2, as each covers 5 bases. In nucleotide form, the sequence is TGCGCCAGCAGCTTTACCCCGGGACCCCCGGCCGATACGCAGTATTTT. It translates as CASSFTPGPPADTQYF.